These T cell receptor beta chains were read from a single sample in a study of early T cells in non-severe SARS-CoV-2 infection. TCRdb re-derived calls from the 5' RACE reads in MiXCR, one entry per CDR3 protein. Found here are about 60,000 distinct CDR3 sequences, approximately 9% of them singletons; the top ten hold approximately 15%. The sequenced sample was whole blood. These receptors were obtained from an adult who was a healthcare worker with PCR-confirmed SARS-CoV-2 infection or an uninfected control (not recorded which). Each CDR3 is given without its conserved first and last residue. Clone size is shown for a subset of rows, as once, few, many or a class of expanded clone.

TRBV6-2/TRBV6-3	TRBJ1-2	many	ASSYPDSTSNYGYT
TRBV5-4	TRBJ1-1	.	ASSLAGGFAF
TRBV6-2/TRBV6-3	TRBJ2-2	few	ASTGGTANTGELF
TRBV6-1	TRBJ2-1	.	ASSGGSTYNEQF
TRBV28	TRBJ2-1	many	ASSFPPGLAGGRSYNEQF
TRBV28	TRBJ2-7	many	ASSPTGQGNYEQY
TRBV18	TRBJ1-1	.	ASSPGQQNTEAF
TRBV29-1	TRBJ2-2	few	SVEDRGHGTGELF
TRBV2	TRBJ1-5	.	ASSSRVMSNQPQH
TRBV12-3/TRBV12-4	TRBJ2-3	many	ASTYRTSGRSDTQY
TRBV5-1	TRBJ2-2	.	ASRGLAGESGELF
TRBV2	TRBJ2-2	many	ASSLALAGRAGELF
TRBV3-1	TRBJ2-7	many	ASSQGLAGAYEQY
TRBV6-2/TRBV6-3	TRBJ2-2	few	ASKIWSGQGSTGELF
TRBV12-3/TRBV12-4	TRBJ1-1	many	ASSFWTGGLNTEAF
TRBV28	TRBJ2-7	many	ASSLRLAGAYEQY
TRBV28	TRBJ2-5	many	ASSSSAAGEVETQY